This T cell receptor (beta chain) was identified in a study of blood T cell repertoires in COVID-19. Profiling relied on immunoSEQ multiplex PCR, and the TCRdb table lists in-frame clones only, not all of them. The sample lists roughly 200,000 clones; approximately 81% were seen once. The cohort comprised adults aged 18 to 89 years residing in 24 US areas. Unmatched junction bases numbered 7, after V lost 4 bases and J lost 4 bases. Germline V gene lookup returns CDR1 SNHLY and CDR2 FYNNEI. The CDR3 has 15 amino acids. V usage is TRBV2 and J usage is TRBJ2-3, with 8 bases aligning to TRBD1. The sequencing sample was made of PBMCs or T cells enriched from blood (not recorded which). This receptor was taken from a man aged 35 to 55 who had recovered from COVID-19. The CDR3 loop reads CASSGAGGFADTQYF. Here the CDR3 DNA reads TGTGCCAGCAGTGGGGCAGGGGGCTTCGCAGATACGCAGTATTTT.